This record looks at one TCR beta chain sequence and its context. What this receptor recognizes is not known. The sample holds no much larger clone one base away, and base qualities are not on file. The CDR3 regions of human TCRbeta chains were analyzed by immunosequencing. Regarding the original processing steps: Repertoire TCRs were matched against a reference library of SARS-CoV-2-specific TCRs generated with the MIRA antigen-specificity platform. Breadth was defined as the fraction of unique TCRs that were SARS-CoV-2-associated, and depth was defined as the fraction of total T cells that were SARS-CoV-2-associated. Each spike-specific TCR was assigned to its reactive spike region and to a CD4 or CD8 class using the MIRA data. Log10-transformed breadth and depth values were compared by one-way ANOVA with Sidak's multiple comparisons tests. TCRdb obtained this table from immuneACCESS and retained in-frame rearrangements with V and J assigned. These tables miss some clones; where compared with another copy, unresolved V genes account for less than half of the shortfall, and the remainder is unexplained. V and J calls plus clone size are reproduced from that table; the DNA served to infer D and trimming. For this sample there are some 54,000 clones; roughly 90% appear just once. The ten largest clones take up less than 2% of the sample.

The label giving this sample's time point can be read as: baseline before first vaccination. The vaccinee samples were drawn from two UK trials, COV001 and COV002, one of which was a single-blind randomized controlled phase 2/3 trial testing AZD1222 (ChAdOx1 nCoV-19) in healthy adults. For TCRbeta chain sequencing, PBMC samples were collected from trial participants at day 0 and at day 28 after the second dose. The record originates from a study of T cell responses to AZD1222 COVID-19 vaccine (dated by TCRdb to 2020 to 2023). In terms of the full investigation: Because spike-specific TCR depth and breadth did not differ between the two schedules, AZD1222 recipients who got a second dose at roughly 4 weeks were pooled with those who got a second dose at roughly 12 weeks. A total of 230 to 250 trial participants underwent TCR sequencing, of whom 207 received two doses of AZD1222 and some 25 received two doses of the MenACWY control vaccine. Enrollment into the trials was organized by age into subgroups of 18-55, 56-69 and 70-plus years, and those subgroups contained roughly 150, 30 and 60 TCR-sequenced participants, respectively.

The CDR3 covers 16 residues, taking in both the cysteine and the phenylalanine. The entry retains the CDR3 DNA only, 48 bases that are in frame from base 1. From a lookup of the germline V gene (reference sequence), CDR1 and CDR2 are LNHDA and SQIVND. Deletion took 4 bases off V and 2 bases off J, with a span of 17 bases between the germline ends. General findings and caveats noted by the study authors: Nearly half of unique spike-specific TCRs reportedly recognized epitopes outside regions mutated in the B.1.351 and B.1.1.7 variants. The whole spike protein was spanned by vaccine-associated CD4 TCRs, and dominant responses were seen in regions 160-218 and 743-854. In the small 56-69-year group, the increase in depth fell short of significance, most likely because of low power. Spike-specific TCR breadth and depth rose significantly after two AZD1222 doses compared with day 0 and with MenACWY recipients. Conclusions about previously exposed vaccinees are limited because only five to seven AZD1222 recipients were SARS-CoV-2 seropositive at baseline. Because no day 14 peak-response samples were available, the repertoires could be characterized only after the peak T cell response. Participants were mostly white British and included more females than males, and it was suggested by the authors that clonal diversity may have been underestimated.

This TCR derives from an adult in good health. The V and J segments used are TRBV19 and TRBJ1-2; the D region possibly corresponds to TRBD1 (6 bases align). This sample comprised peripheral blood, obtained on day 0 of AZD1222 vaccination. In nucleotides, the sequence is TGTGCCAGTAGTACACAGGGCCCTCCAAAAAACTATGGCTACACCTTC. Its protein is CASSTQGPPKNYGYTF.